The TCR beta chain described here comes from a study of cytomegalovirus exposure and HLA in healthy donors. There are a few counts of this clone. Libraries were prepared by immunoSEQ multiplex PCR; TCRdb keeps only in-frame clonotypes and omits some of them. The data hold some 150,000 clones, with roughly 89% observed a single time. The CDR3 sequence is 13 residues long. V gave up 2 bases and J gave up 10 bases, with 9 bases separating them. Looked up from germline, CDR1 is MRHNA and CDR2 is SNTAGT. The sequencing sample was made of PBMCs. This TCR derives from a woman under 30 in good health and CMV-seropositive. The genes are TRBV6-4 and TRBJ1-6, with D uncertain. CDR3 sequence reads: CASSDGPRSPLHF. The CDR3 DNA is TGTGCCAGCAGTGACGGCCCCAGGTCACCCCTCCACTTT.